The entry below describes one T cell receptor beta chain. Its antigen remains unidentified. DNA at approximately 200 ng, about 30,000 T cell genomes, went into sorted-subset replicate PCRs. Profiling relied on immunoSEQ multiplex PCR, and the TCRdb table lists in-frame clones only, not all of them. This sample has millions of clones; 85% to 95% occur once, and the top ten carry 0.11% to 0.15%. The CDR3 has 15 residues. Germline V gene sequence: CDR1 SGDLS, CDR2 YYNGEE. The germline V and J ends were trimmed by 0 bases and 0 bases, with 9 bases remaining between them. The sample originates from a study of shared clonotypes between healthy human individuals. Overall study results and limits: Larger estimated richness was generally recorded for naive subsets relative to memory subsets.

Specimen: naive CD4+ T cells sorted from blood. Subset denoted: CD45RA+ positively selected. V usage is TRBV9 and J usage is TRBJ2-5, with D maybe TRBD2 (5 bases). The TCR comes from a man between 18 and 35 years old in good health. CDR3 loop: CASSVGTSNQETQYF. The CDR3 DNA is TGTGCCAGCAGCGTAGGGACTTCCAACCAAGAGACCCAGTACTTC.